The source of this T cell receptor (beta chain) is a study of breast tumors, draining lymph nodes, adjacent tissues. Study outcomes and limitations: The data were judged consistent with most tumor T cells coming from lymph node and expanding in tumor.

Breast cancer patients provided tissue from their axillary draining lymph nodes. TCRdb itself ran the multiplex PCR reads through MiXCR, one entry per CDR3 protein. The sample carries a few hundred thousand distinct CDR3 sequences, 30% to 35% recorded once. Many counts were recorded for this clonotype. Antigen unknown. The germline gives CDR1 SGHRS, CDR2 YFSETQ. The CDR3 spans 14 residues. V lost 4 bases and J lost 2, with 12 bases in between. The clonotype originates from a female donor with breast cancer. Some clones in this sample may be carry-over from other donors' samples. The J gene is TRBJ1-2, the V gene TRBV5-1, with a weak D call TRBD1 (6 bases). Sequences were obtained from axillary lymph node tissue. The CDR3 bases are TGCGCCAGCAGCCCGACAGGCCGGAACTATGGCTACACCTTC. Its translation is CASSPTGRNYGYTF.